Following are 5 T cell receptor beta chains from one sample sequenced in a study of T cells in localized non-small cell lung cancer. Only in-frame clones appear in the TCRdb table, and some are missing; sequencing was by immunoSEQ multiplex PCR. The table lists 70,000 to 100,000 clones, approximately 90% of them singletons. The sample was PBMCs, taken before any cancer treatment. These receptors all stem from a woman between 35 and 70 years old with stage II squamous cell lung carcinoma.

J is TRBJ2-7 and V is TRBV2; possibly TRBD1 for D (6 bases). This CDR3 is 14 amino acids long. V lost 2 bases, J lost 4 bases, and 12 bases lay in between. CDR1 is SNHLY, CDR2 FYNNEI, per germline. The CDR3 region is CASSESGASYEQYF. CDR3 nucleotides: TGTGCCAGCAGTGAATCAGGGGCTAGTTACGAGCAGTACTTC.

The V and J genes are TRBV10-2 and TRBJ1-2; possibly TRBD1 for D (5 bases). The CDR3 spans 16 residues. Germline V lookup: CDR1 WSHSY, CDR2 SAAADI. The ends were cut back, 1 base at V and 3 bases at J, with 15 bases in the middle. CDR3 bases: TGCGCCAGCAGTGAGTTTCTAAGGGGCGGGGACTATGGCTACACCTTC. Encoded protein: CASSEFLRGGDYGYTF.

The J gene is TRBJ2-7, the V gene TRBV5-1; TRBD2 matches at 13 bases. V trimming: 4 bases; J trimming: 5 bases; junction bases outside the gene matches: 6. This CDR3 comprises 15 residues. CDR1 and CDR2 (germline): SGHRS, YFSETQ. The CDR3 bases are TGCGCCAGCAGCACTGGGACTAGCGGGATAGACGAGCAGTACTTC. Its translation is CASSTGTSGIDEQYF.

This clone was detected only once. The chain has TRBV11-2 and TRBJ2-7, with D possibly matching TRBD1 (6 bases). Per germline, CDR1 SGHAT and CDR2 FQNNGV. V lost 3 bases, J lost 12 bases, and 15 bases lay in between. The CDR3 consists of 12 residues. CDR3 in amino acids: CASSFPRDTRYF. CDR3 DNA: TGTGCCAGCAGCTTCCCCCGGGACACTCGGTACTTC.

This rearrangement joins TRBV7-9 to TRBJ2-1; 8 bases align to TRBD2. Germline lookup yields CDR1 SEHNR and CDR2 FQNEAQ (reference sequence). V shed 4 bases, J shed 7 bases, and the junction held 9 bases outside the gene matches. The CDR3 has 15 amino acids. The CDR3 sequence is CASSSSGTRGNEQFF. The CDR3 nucleotides read TGTGCCAGCAGCTCCTCCGGGACTAGGGGGAATGAGCAGTTCTTC.